This T cell receptor beta chain was recorded in a study of T cell changes during pregnancy in multiple sclerosis. The junction had 9 bases not matched to a gene; V was cut back by 4 bases and J by 7 bases. This CDR3 region has 15 residues. Germline CDR1 reads SNHLY; CDR2 reads FYNNEI. This table comes from immunoSEQ multiplex PCR, and its TCRdb copy is limited to in-frame clones, with some not included. The sample yields about 42,000 clones, about 85% seen once. This clone occurred once. The TCR originated in a female donor with multiple sclerosis, enrolled in a pregnancy study. Specimen: CD4+ T cells from peripheral blood mononuclear cells, collected after pregnancy. This chain connects TRBV2 to TRBJ1-4; 7 bases map to TRBD1. The CDR3 here is CASSGTGDTGEKLFF. CDR3 nucleotide sequence: TGTGCCAGCAGTGGCACAGGGGATACGGGTGAAAAACTGTTTTTT.